This passage covers 21 T cell receptor beta chains from one sample sequenced in a study of beta chain features in type 1 diabetes. Reverse transcription of all isolated RNA meant that expressed TCRB transcripts were sequenced. TCRdb's copy holds only in-frame clones and misses some; the assay was immunoSEQ multiplex PCR. The table has about 350,000 clones, around a fifth seen once. Sequencing input: naive CD4+ T cells from blood. The receptor set was obtained from a woman younger than 35 in good health.

There are a few counts of this clone. This rearrangement joins TRBV18 to TRBJ1-1, with 12 bases lining up with TRBD1. This CDR3 spans 17 amino acids. Germline assignment: CDR1 KGHSH and CDR2 LQKENI. J was trimmed by 4 bases and V by 4 bases; bases with no gene match: 10. The CDR3 DNA reads as TGTGCCAGCTCACGGGGACAGGGGGCTCCCCTGAGCACTGAAGCTTTCTTT. The encoded protein is CASSRGQGAPLSTEAFF.

The chain is built from TRBV5-1 and TRBJ2-5; TRBD2 is a possible D gene (7 bases). Between the trimmed V and J ends, which lost 7 bases and 2 bases, there was a span of 18 bases. The CDR3 length is 15 residues. The V gene's germline CDR1 is SGHRS and CDR2 YFSETQ. CDR3 DNA sequence: TGCGCCAGCCTGGGAACGGGGGGCCTACAAGAGACCCAGTACTTC. Protein: CASLGTGGLQETQYF. The complete variable domain, with remaining parts taken from reference TRBV5-1 and TRBJ2-5, reads KAGVTQTPRYLIKTRGQQVTLSCSPISGHRSVSWYQQTPGQGLQFLFEYFSETQRNKGNFPGRFSGRQFSNSRSEMNVSTLELGDSALYLCASLGTGGLQETQYFGPGTRLLVL.

V and J are TRBV29-1 and TRBJ2-7, with 11 bases aligning to TRBD2. Trimming removed 2 bases from V and 0 bases from J; junction bases left unmatched: 3. CDR1 SQVTM and CDR2 ANQGSEA come from the germline V gene. CDR3 length: 15 residues. CDR3 sequence: CSVELAGGRSYEQYF. CDR3 nucleotides: TGCAGCGTTGAACTAGCGGGAGGACGCTCCTACGAGCAGTACTTC.

V and J are TRBV6-5 and TRBJ1-5; D remains unclear. This CDR3 region has 15 residues. V was trimmed by 2 bases and J by 2 bases, leaving 10 bases between them. The germline V gene encodes CDR1 MNHEY and CDR2 SVGAGI. The CDR3: CASSYGRLGNQPQHF. CDR3 sequence (DNA): TGTGCCAGCAGTTACGGGAGGTTGGGCAATCAGCCCCAGCATTTT.

Only a few counts were recorded for this clone. The gene calls are TRBV5-1 and TRBJ2-1; TRBD1 agrees at 8 bases. CDR1 is SGHRS, CDR2 YFSETQ, per germline. The V segment lost 5 bases and the J segment 3 bases; nucleotides outside the gene matches: 7. The CDR3 sequence is 15 residues long. CDR3 residues: CASRKGQVFYNEQFF. The CDR3 DNA is TGCGCCAGCAGAAAGGGACAGGTATTCTACAATGAGCAGTTCTTC.

This clone was picked up a small number of times. The chain joins TRBV4-2 to TRBJ2-1; D gene uncertain. Trimming pared 0 bases from V and 0 bases from J, leaving 6 bases between. Germline lookup yields CDR1 LGHNA and CDR2 YNFKEQ. This CDR3 comprises 15 residues. CDR3 sequence reads: CASSQDYSSYNEQFF. The CDR3 DNA sequence: TGTGCCAGCAGCCAAGACTATAGCTCCTACAATGAGCAGTTCTTC.

In DNA, the CDR3 is TGCAGCGTGTCAGGGACAGGGGGGACCCAAGAGACCCAGTACTTC. This translates into CSVSGTGGTQETQYF. This chain uses TRBV29-1 with TRBJ2-5; 11 nucleotides match TRBD1. CDR3 length equals 15 residues. The germline gives CDR1 SQVTM, CDR2 ANQGSEA. With 6 bases clipped from V and 1 base from J, the junction kept 7 bases outside the gene matches.

The rearrangement uses TRBV7-2 and TRBJ2-3, with TRBD1 matching 10 bases. V lost 6 bases to trimming and J lost 1 base; unmatched junction nucleotides: 7. Per the germline V gene, CDR1 is SGHTA and CDR2 is FQGNSA. This CDR3 spans 16 amino acids. CDR3 sequence: CASRWPGTGGTDTQYF. The CDR3, as DNA: TGTGCCAGCAGGTGGCCCGGGACAGGGGGCACAGATACGCAGTATTTT.

This clone appeared a few times. CDR3 sequence reads: CASSLVAGDITGELFF. CDR3 in DNA: TGTGCCAGCAGCTTAGTAGCGGGGGACATCACCGGGGAGCTGTTTTTT. This chain joins TRBV5-4 and TRBJ2-2; 9 bases align to TRBD2. CDR3 length: 16 amino acids. Trimming removed 2 bases from V and 4 bases from J; junction bases left unmatched: 6. From germline, CDR1 is SGHNT and CDR2 YYREEE (reference sequence).

The V and J genes are TRBV15 and TRBJ2-5; D gene ambiguous. Per the germline V gene, CDR1 is LNHNV and CDR2 is YYDKDF (reference sequence). The CDR3 covers 15 residues. Trimming removed 0 bases at V and 2 bases at J, with 10 bases between. CDR3 region: CATSRDRGDQETQYF. In DNA form, the CDR3 reads TGTGCCACCAGCAGAGATCGAGGAGATCAAGAGACCCAGTACTTC.

This chain links TRBV2 with TRBJ2-7; TRBD1 might be the D (5 bases). The length of the CDR3 is 14 residues. Looked up from germline, CDR1 is SNHLY and CDR2 is FYNNEI. Trimming removed 8 bases from V and 5 bases from J, with 19 bases in between. The DNA for the CDR3 is TGTGCCAGCTCACTCCAGGGCAGGGCCCACGAGCAGTACTTC. Translating gives CASSLQGRAHEQYF.

J is TRBJ1-6 and V is TRBV9; possible D gene TRBD1, 6 bases. CDR1 and CDR2 (germline): SGDLS, YYNGEE. The CDR3 extends over 11 amino acids. The V end lost 2 bases, the J end lost 14 bases, and 8 bases lay between the germline ends. The CDR3 DNA follows: TGTGCCAGCAGCGTTGGGGACACCCTCCACTTT. Residues: CASSVGDTLHF.

The chain is built from TRBV7-6 and TRBJ2-1, with 8 bases aligning to TRBD2. V was pared by 4 bases and J by 4 bases, with 12 bases of the junction left unmatched. The germline gives CDR1 SGHVS, CDR2 FNYEAQ. The CDR3 consists of 17 residues. CDR3: CASSSISGREGYNEQFF. The CDR3 DNA follows: TGTGCCAGCAGCTCCATCTCTGGACGGGAGGGTTACAATGAGCAGTTCTTC.

This sequence joins TRBV12-5 and TRBJ2-7; D unresolved. This CDR3 comprises 13 residues. Trimming took off 0 bases at V and 5 bases at J, with 8 bases between the two ends. Germline CDR1 reads LGHNT; CDR2 reads FRNRAP. CDR3 residues: CASGLVVTHEQYF. The CDR3 bases are TGTGCTAGTGGTTTGGTGGTAACTCACGAGCAGTACTTC.

This clone occurred a few times. V is TRBV6-6 and J is TRBJ1-1; 9 bases line up with TRBD1. Germline CDR1 MNHNY, CDR2 SVGAGI (reference sequence). The CDR3 is 11 residues long. Trimming cost V 6 bases and J 10 bases; bases outside gene matches: 3. The CDR3: CASSSQGAAFF. Written as DNA, the CDR3 is TGTGCCAGCAGCTCACAGGGGGCAGCTTTCTTT.

This clone was observed a few times. This specimen includes other DNA sequences encoding the same CDR3. V is TRBV27 and J is TRBJ2-2; unclear D gene. V was pared by 4 bases and J by 2 bases, with 2 bases between. CDR1 is MNHEY, CDR2 SMNVEV, per germline (reference sequence). CDR3 length: 12 amino acids. CDR3 residues: CASSSNTGELFF. The DNA of the CDR3 is TGTGCCAGCAGTTCAAACACCGGGGAGCTGTTTTTT.

This chain links TRBV7-9 with TRBJ2-7; the D gene is possibly TRBD1 (5 bases). V lost 1 base and J lost 5, with 15 bases in between. Germline loops: CDR1 SEHNR, CDR2 FQNEAQ (reference sequence). The CDR3 runs 15 residues. The CDR3 loop reads CASSLGGSGYNEQYF. For the CDR3, the DNA is TGTGCCAGCAGCTTAGGCGGCTCAGGGTACAACGAGCAGTACTTC.

This clone appeared a single time. J is TRBJ2-3 and V is TRBV5-4; D unresolved. Germline CDR1 reads SGHNT; CDR2 reads YYREEE (reference sequence). The CDR3 is made up of 17 amino acids. Trimming stripped 1 base from V and 0 bases from J, with 15 bases between. The CDR3 reads CASSLLAAAASTDTQYF. The CDR3 DNA reads as TGTGCCAGCAGCTTGTTGGCGGCAGCCGCTAGCACAGATACGCAGTATTTT.

As regards this clone: The sample contains more than one DNA sequence encoding this CDR3. The gene calls are TRBV11-1 and TRBJ2-1; the D is unclear. Trimming cost V 4 bases and J 6 bases, with 4 bases left between them. From germline, CDR1 is SGHAT and CDR2 FQDESV (reference sequence). The CDR3 runs 11 residues. The CDR3 DNA reads TGTGCCAGCAGCTCCCGCAATGAGCAGTTCTTC. Translating it yields CASSSRNEQFF.

This clone was counted a few times. The V and J genes are TRBV7-2 and TRBJ2-3, with 7 bases fitting TRBD2. Unmatched junction bases numbered 12, after V lost 5 bases and J lost 4 bases. The CDR3 length is 16 residues. The germline gives CDR1 SGHTA, CDR2 FQGNSA. CDR3 DNA: TGTGCCAGCAGCCCCCCGATGGCTAGCGGTGCAGATACGCAGTATTTT. As protein: CASSPPMASGADTQYF.

V gene TRBV7-2 combines with J gene TRBJ2-6; the D is unclear. Per the germline V gene, CDR1 is SGHTA and CDR2 is FQGNSA. The V gene lost 4 bases and the J gene lost 4 bases, with 8 bases spanning the gap. The CDR3 runs to 14 residues. DNA of the CDR3: TGTGCCAGCAGCTCGCTAACCGGGGCCAACGTCCTGACTTTC. Its translation: CASSSLTGANVLTF.